The 23 T cell receptor beta chains reported below all come from one sample, sequenced in a study of blood T cell repertoires in COVID-19. The table came from immunoSEQ multiplex PCR; TCRdb's copy has only in-frame clones and leaves some out. The sample holds hundreds of thousands of clones, about 91% seen once. The material sequenced was PBMCs or T cells enriched from blood (not recorded which). The source of these receptors is a woman in her thirties with acute COVID-19.

This chain links TRBV6-7 with TRBJ2-6; tentatively, D is TRBD2 (5 bases). TRBV6-7 is designated an ORF whose function remains uncertain. The CDR3 is made up of 19 amino acids. V lost 5 bases to trimming and J lost 0 bases, with 20 bases between them. This CDR3 reads CASSPLAEKISSGANVLTF. CDR3 DNA: TGTGCCAGCAGTCCCCTAGCCGAAAAAATAAGCTCTGGGGCCAACGTCCTGACTTTC.

This clone was observed a few times. V is TRBV5-1 and J is TRBJ1-4; D is possibly TRBD1 (6 bases). CDR1 and CDR2 from the germline V gene are SGHRS and YFSETQ. Trimming cost V 3 bases and J 6 bases, with 12 bases left between them. The CDR3 extends over 14 amino acids. The CDR3 here is CASSSGQQDEKLFF. The DNA for the CDR3 is TGCGCCAGCAGCTCAGGACAGCAGGATGAAAAACTGTTTTTT.

V gene TRBV20-1 combines with J gene TRBJ2-5; D unclear. The CDR3 extends over 10 amino acids. V lost 5 bases and J 5 bases, leaving 6 bases between the germline ends. The germline V gene has CDR1 DFQATT and CDR2 SNEGSKA (reference sequence). The DNA of the CDR3 is TGCAGTGCTTCACAGGAGACCCAGTACTTC. Translated, it gives CSASQETQYF.

This chain links TRBV7-9 with TRBJ2-7, with TRBD1 identical over 7 bases. This CDR3 has 14 amino acids. With V trimmed by 4 bases and J by 4 bases, 7 bases remained unmatched. Germline loops: CDR1 SEHNR, CDR2 FQNEAQ (reference sequence). The CDR3 is CASSSRQGWYEQYF. The CDR3 DNA sequence: TGTGCCAGCAGCTCCCGACAGGGATGGTACGAGCAGTACTTC.

J is TRBJ1-2 and V is TRBV21-1; TRBD1 was called by the table and not checked on the DNA. TRBV21-1 is listed as a pseudogene. The CDR3 runs 13 residues. CDR3 in DNA: TGTGCCAGCAGCGCGGGACAGACCTATGGCTACACCTTC. Amino acids: CASSAGQTYGYTF.

The chain uses TRBV7-9 and TRBJ2-3; possible D gene TRBD2, 5 bases. CDR1 and CDR2 from the germline V gene are SEHNR and FQNEAQ (reference sequence). Deletions cut 5 bases from V and 0 bases from J, with 9 bases between. The CDR3 has 14 residues. This chain's CDR3 is CASSHWTSTDTQYF. CDR3 DNA: TGTGCCAGCAGCCACTGGACTAGCACAGATACGCAGTATTTT.

This clone showed up just a few times. The V and J genes are TRBV6-5 and TRBJ1-5, with D possibly TRBD1 on 6 matching bases. The ends were cut back, 2 bases at V and 3 bases at J, with 8 bases in the middle. Germline-derived CDR1 and CDR2 are MNHEY and SVGAGI. This CDR3 spans 14 amino acids. CDR3 loop: CASSYGGANQPQHF. The CDR3 DNA is TGTGCCAGCAGTTACGGGGGGGCCAATCAGCCCCAGCATTTT.

The chain has TRBV11-2 and TRBJ1-1, with TRBD1 identical over 7 bases. The CDR3 covers 13 residues. J gave up 7 bases and V 2 bases, and 4 bases lay outside the gene matches. The germline gives CDR1 SGHAT, CDR2 FQNNGV. CDR3: CASSLRGLGEAFF. CDR3 DNA: TGTGCCAGCAGCTTAAGGGGGCTCGGTGAAGCTTTCTTT.

V usage is TRBV28 and J usage is TRBJ1-5, with D unresolved. The CDR3 totals 15 residues. The ends were cut back, 1 base at V and 6 bases at J, with 13 bases in the middle. Germline values: CDR1 MDHEN, CDR2 SYDVKM. For the CDR3, the DNA is TGTGCCAGCAGTTTATCGAGAGGTGGAACTCAGCCCCAGCATTTT. Protein product: CASSLSRGGTQPQHF.

A single count supports this clone. The chain links TRBV11-2 to TRBJ2-5; TRBD2 matches 12 bases. The CDR3 extends over 18 amino acids. Germline V CDR1 and CDR2: SGHAT, FQNNGV. Trimming removed 5 bases from V and 1 base from J; junction bases left unmatched: 11. The CDR3 loop is CASSHGLAGNRVQETQYF. In nucleotides, the CDR3 is TGTGCCAGCAGCCACGGACTAGCGGGGAATAGGGTCCAAGAGACCCAGTACTTC.

This clone has just a few counts. This chain connects TRBV24-1 to TRBJ2-7, with no clear D. V lost 9 bases and J lost 2, with 10 bases in between. CDR1 KGHDR and CDR2 SFDVKD come from the germline V gene. This CDR3 has 12 residues. The CDR3 nucleotides are TGTGCCACCGGAGCAGAGACCTACGAGCAGTACTTC. Protein: CATGAETYEQYF.

This chain links TRBV7-6 with TRBJ1-1; D is uncertain. V dropped 5 bases and J dropped 0 bases, with 10 bases sitting between them. Germline V gene lookup returns CDR1 SGHVS and CDR2 FNYEAQ. This CDR3 contains 14 residues. CDR3 sequence: CASSVRDLNTEAFF. CDR3 in DNA: TGTGCCAGCAGCGTACGGGATTTGAACACTGAAGCTTTCTTT.

The rearrangement uses TRBV29-1 and TRBJ1-4; D unclear. The CDR3 loop spans 13 amino acids. Between the trimmed V and J ends, which lost 4 bases and 10 bases, there was a span of 16 bases. Looked up from germline, CDR1 is SQVTM and CDR2 is ANQGSEA. CDR3 sequence reads: CSVVVTFGGKLFF. The CDR3 region has the DNA TGCAGCGTTGTAGTCACTTTTGGAGGAAAACTGTTTTTT.

The J gene is TRBJ1-4, the V gene TRBV5-1; no firm D call. The V gene's germline CDR1 is SGHRS and CDR2 YFSETQ. This CDR3 region has 14 residues. V was clipped by 2 bases and J by 4 bases, with 9 bases between them. CDR3 DNA sequence: TGCGCCAGCAGCTTTCCCGGGGATAATGAAAAACTGTTTTTT. Amino acid sequence: CASSFPGDNEKLFF.

For the CDR3, the DNA is TGTGCCAGCATGCGCTTGAACACTGAAGCTTTCTTT. Encoded protein: CASMRLNTEAFF. V usage is TRBV2 and J usage is TRBJ1-1; D gene unclear. V lost 7 bases to trimming and J lost 0 bases, with 6 bases between them. Germline V gene sequence: CDR1 SNHLY, CDR2 FYNNEI. The CDR3 covers 12 residues.

J is TRBJ2-7 and V is TRBV3-1 (or the pseudogene TRBV3-2); 8 bases align to TRBD1. This CDR3 has 15 residues. V shed 5 bases and J 0 bases; nucleotides not matched to a gene: 6. Germline CDR1 reads LGHDT; CDR2 reads YNNKEL (reference sequence). CDR3 bases: TGTGCCAGCAGCGCCCGGGACAGGTCCTCCTACGAGCAGTACTTC. It yields the protein CASSARDRSSYEQYF.

This clone was counted between two and nine times. The V and J genes are TRBV7-9 and TRBJ2-7; tentatively, D is TRBD2 (6 bases). CDR1 is SEHNR and CDR2 is FQNEAQ in the germline V gene (reference sequence). Trimming took off 3 bases at V and 5 bases at J, with 11 bases between the two ends. This CDR3 has 13 residues. CDR3 region: CASSFIRGNEQYF. The CDR3 nucleotides read TGTGCCAGCAGCTTTATCCGGGGGAACGAGCAGTACTTC. The entire variable domain, with the rest obtained from reference TRBV7-9 and TRBJ2-7, is as follows: DTGVSQNPRHKITKRGQNVTFRCDPISEHNRLYWYRQTLGQGPEFLTYFQNEAQLEKSRLLSDRFSAERPKGSFSTLEIQRTEQGDSAMYLCASSFIRGNEQYFGPGTRLTVT.

This chain joins TRBV3-1 (or the pseudogene TRBV3-2) and TRBJ1-2; perhaps TRBD1 as D (5 bases). The CDR3 is 15 residues long. The V and J ends lost 0 bases and 4 bases respectively, with 12 bases between them. Germline lookup yields CDR1 LGHDT and CDR2 YNNKEL (reference sequence). CDR3 loop: CASSQELWGGYGYTF. The CDR3 DNA follows: TGTGCCAGCAGCCAAGAGTTGTGGGGCGGCTATGGCTACACCTTC.

The chain joins TRBV25-1 to TRBJ2-3, with a tentative D call TRBD2 (6 bases). Germline lookup yields CDR1 MGHDK and CDR2 SYGVNS. The V gene lost 4 bases and the J gene lost 4 bases, with 12 bases spanning the gap. This CDR3 contains 14 residues. The CDR3 sequence: CASSALRGADTQYF. The CDR3 nucleotides are TGTGCCAGCAGTGCTCTGCGGGGTGCAGATACGCAGTATTTT. The whole variable domain, remainder taken from reference TRBV25-1 and TRBJ2-3, is EADIYQTPRYLVIGTGKKITLECSQTMGHDKMYWYQQDPGMELHLIHYSYGVNSTEKGDLSSESTVSRIRTEHFPLTLESARPSHTSQYLCASSALRGADTQYFGPGTRLTVL.

This clone was seen only once. The V and J genes are TRBV29-1 and TRBJ1-3; D is undetermined. Trimming cost V 3 bases and J 4 bases, with 7 bases left between them. The germline V gene has CDR1 SQVTM and CDR2 ANQGSEA. This CDR3 has 12 residues. CDR3 DNA: TGCAGCGTTGAGAAGGAGGGAAACACCATATATTTT. Its translation is CSVEKEGNTIYF.

This clone has a single count. This chain uses TRBV14 with TRBJ1-2; TRBD1 might be the D (5 bases). This CDR3 contains 13 residues. Germline loops: CDR1 SGHDN, CDR2 FVKESK. V was pared by 0 bases and J by 7 bases, with 9 bases between. This CDR3 is CASSQDRRGGYTF. The CDR3 DNA follows: TGTGCCAGCAGCCAAGATCGAAGGGGTGGCTACACCTTC. The complete variable domain, with remaining parts taken from reference TRBV14 and TRBJ1-2, reads EAGVTQFPSHSVIEKGQTVTLRCDPISGHDNLYWYRRVMGKEIKFLLHFVKESKQDESGMPNNRFLAERTGGTYSTLKVQPAELEDSGVYFCASSQDRRGGYTFGSGTRLTVV.

The genes are TRBV27 and TRBJ1-4; a possible D gene is TRBD1 (5 bases). Germline values: CDR1 MNHEY, CDR2 SMNVEV (reference sequence). V dropped 2 bases and J dropped 4 bases, with 8 bases sitting between them. The CDR3 contains 14 residues. CDR3 DNA sequence: TGTGCCAGCAGTTTAGCGGGGCTTAATGAAAAACTGTTTTTT. It specifies CASSLAGLNEKLFF.

V and J are TRBV30 and TRBJ1-3, with D possibly TRBD1 on 6 matching bases. From germline, CDR1 is GTSNPN and CDR2 SVGIG (reference sequence). CDR3 length equals 14 residues. The V gene lost 2 bases and the J gene lost 3 bases, with 11 bases spanning the gap. The CDR3 DNA sequence: TGTGCCTGGAGTTGGACAGAACTTGGAAACACCATATATTTT. As protein: CAWSWTELGNTIYF.